These 10 T cell receptor beta chains were sequenced from one sample in a study of cytomegalovirus exposure and HLA in healthy donors. Sequencing used immunoSEQ multiplex PCR; TCRdb keeps in-frame clones, though not all of them. This table has 150,000 to 200,000 clones, less than 90% appearing once. Sequencing input: PBMCs. The receptor source for this set is a woman aged 25 to 39 in good health and CMV-seronegative.

V and J are TRBV28 and TRBJ2-2, with D hard to call. The ends were cut back, 5 bases at V and 3 bases at J, with 16 bases in the middle. The CDR3 extends over 16 amino acids. Germline CDR1 is MDHEN and CDR2 is SYDVKM. The CDR3 nucleotides read TGTGCCAGCAGTGGAGTTGGTAGGGTGTACACCGGGGAGCTGTTTTTT. Translation: CASSGVGRVYTGELFF.

This rearrangement joins TRBV5-1 to TRBJ2-4; D possibly corresponds to TRBD2 (6 bases). CDR3 size: 15 residues. Germline lookup yields CDR1 SGHRS and CDR2 YFSETQ. V was pared by 1 base and J by 6 bases, with 14 bases between. The CDR3 here is CASSLSTRVSNIQYF. In DNA form, the CDR3 reads TGCGCCAGCAGCTTGTCGACTAGAGTTTCAAACATTCAGTACTTC.

This clone was seen more than once but under ten times. The chain combines TRBV7-8 with TRBJ2-6, with D perhaps matching TRBD1 (5 bases). Germline V gene lookup returns CDR1 SGHVS and CDR2 FQNEAQ. The CDR3 spans 17 residues. Trimming removed 5 bases at V and 2 bases at J, with 16 bases between. The CDR3 DNA follows: TGTGCCAGCAGCCGGACCACAGGAAGAGCTGGGGCCAACGTCCTGACTTTC. Translated: CASSRTTGRAGANVLTF.

The chain joins TRBV12-5 to TRBJ1-1; D possibly corresponds to TRBD1 (6 bases). V was pared by 4 bases and J by 4 bases, with 7 bases between. Germline V gene data show CDR1 as LGHNT and CDR2 as FRNRAP. There are 12 residues in the CDR3. The DNA of the CDR3 is TGTGCTAGTGGTTACAGGGCCACTGAAGCTTTCTTT. Translation gives CASGYRATEAFF.

The chain carries TRBV6-5 and TRBJ2-3; 9 nucleotides match TRBD2. V was pared by 4 bases and J by 4 bases, with 3 bases of the junction left unmatched. This CDR3 contains 14 residues. Per germline, CDR1 MNHEY and CDR2 SVGAGI. The CDR3 coding sequence is TGTGCCAGCAGTTTTAGCGGGAGCGCAGATACGCAGTATTTT. Its protein is CASSFSGSADTQYF.

CDR3 bases: TGCGCCAGCAGCGGCCGGACTAGCGGGACGGAGCAGTTCTTC. Translation gives CASSGRTSGTEQFF. This rearrangement joins TRBV4-1 to TRBJ2-1; 12 bases fit TRBD2. After removal of 5 bases from V and 10 bases from J, the junction contained 6 bases not matched to a gene. Germline V gene sequence: CDR1 MGHRA, CDR2 YSYEKL. The CDR3 sequence is 14 residues long.

The V gene is TRBV27, the J gene TRBJ1-5; D call uncertain. With 2 bases removed from V and 0 bases from J, the gap between germline ends came to 8 bases. CDR1 is MNHEY and CDR2 is SMNVEV in the germline V gene (reference sequence). The CDR3 loop spans 15 amino acids. The CDR3, as DNA: TGTGCCAGCAGTTTAGCACCTACTAGCAATCAGCCCCAGCATTTT. Encoded protein: CASSLAPTSNQPQHF.

CDR3 DNA sequence: TGTGCCAGCAGCCGTCCCGGACAGCCCTACGAGCAGTACTTC. Translated, it gives CASSRPGQPYEQYF. This chain links TRBV5-4 with TRBJ2-7; D may be TRBD1 (6 bases). The germline V and J ends were trimmed by 4 bases and 2 bases, with 13 bases remaining between them. CDR1 is SGHNT, CDR2 YYREEE, per germline (reference sequence). This CDR3 spans 14 amino acids.

Notes on this clone: A read error may account for a junction end that differs from germline. The CDR3 reads CASSKDFLAGVEQFF. The CDR3 DNA sequence: TGTGCCAGCAGCAAAGATTTTCTCGCCGGCGTCGAGCAGTTCTTC. The chain carries TRBV4-2 and TRBJ2-1; D gene uncertain. Germline loops: CDR1 LGHNA, CDR2 YNFKEQ. The length of the CDR3 is 15 residues.

The gene calls are TRBV19 and TRBJ2-1; possibly TRBD2 for D (7 bases). Deletions cut 11 bases from V and 0 bases from J, with 14 bases between. The CDR3 runs to 14 residues. Germline V lookup: CDR1 LNHDA, CDR2 SQIVND (reference sequence). CDR3 sequence reads: CAVKGGNSYNEQFF. DNA for the CDR3: TGTGCCGTCAAGGGGGGGAACTCCTACAATGAGCAGTTCTTC.